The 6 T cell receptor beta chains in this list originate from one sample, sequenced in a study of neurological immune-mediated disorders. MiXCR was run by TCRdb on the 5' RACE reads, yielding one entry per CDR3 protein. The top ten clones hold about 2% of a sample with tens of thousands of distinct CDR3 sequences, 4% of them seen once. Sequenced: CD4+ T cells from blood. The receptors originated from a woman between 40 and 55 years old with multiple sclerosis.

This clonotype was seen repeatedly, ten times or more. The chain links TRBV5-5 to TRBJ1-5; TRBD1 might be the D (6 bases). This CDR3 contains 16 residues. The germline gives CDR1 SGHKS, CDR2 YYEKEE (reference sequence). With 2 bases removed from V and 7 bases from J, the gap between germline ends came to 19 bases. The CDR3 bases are TGTGCCAGCAGCTTACTTGGGACAAGCATAGAGCAGCCCCAGCATTTT. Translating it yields CASSLLGTSIEQPQHF.

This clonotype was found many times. CDR3 DNA: TGCAGTGCTAGATTCCGGACTAGCCCTAGATTCTCCTACAATGAGCAGTTCTTC. It translates to CSARFRTSPRFSYNEQFF. The rearrangement joins TRBV20-1 to TRBJ2-1; 8 bases are shared with TRBD2. Unmatched junction bases numbered 12, after V lost 2 bases and J lost 0 bases. Germline V lookup: CDR1 DFQATT, CDR2 SNEGSKA (reference sequence). This CDR3 region has 18 residues.

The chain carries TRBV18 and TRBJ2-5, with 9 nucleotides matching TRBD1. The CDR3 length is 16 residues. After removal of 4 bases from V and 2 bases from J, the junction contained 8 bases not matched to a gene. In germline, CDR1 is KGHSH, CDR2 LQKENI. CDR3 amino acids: CASSLRDRASQETQYF. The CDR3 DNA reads TGTGCCAGCTCACTCCGGGACAGGGCATCACAAGAGACCCAGTACTTC.

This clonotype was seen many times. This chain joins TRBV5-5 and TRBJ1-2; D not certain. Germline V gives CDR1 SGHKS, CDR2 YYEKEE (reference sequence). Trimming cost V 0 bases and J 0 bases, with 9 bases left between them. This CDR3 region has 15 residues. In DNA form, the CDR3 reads TGTGCCAGCAGCTTGGCCGCCGCCTCTAACTATGGCTACACCTTC. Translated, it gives CASSLAAASNYGYTF.

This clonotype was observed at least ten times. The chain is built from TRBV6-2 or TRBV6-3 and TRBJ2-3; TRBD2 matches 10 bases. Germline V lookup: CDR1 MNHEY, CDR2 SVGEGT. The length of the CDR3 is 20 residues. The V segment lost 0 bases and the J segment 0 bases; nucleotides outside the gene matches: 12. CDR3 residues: CASSYSSETSGTSSTDTQYF. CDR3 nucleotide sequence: TGTGCCAGCAGTTACTCGAGTGAAACTAGCGGGACCTCTAGCACAGATACGCAGTATTTT.

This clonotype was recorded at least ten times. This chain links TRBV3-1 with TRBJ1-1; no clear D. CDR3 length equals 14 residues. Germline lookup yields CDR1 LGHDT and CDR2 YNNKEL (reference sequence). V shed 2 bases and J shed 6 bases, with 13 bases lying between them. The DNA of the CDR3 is TGTGCCAGCAGCCAATTGGGCGGGTTGCCTGAAGCTTTCTTT. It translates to CASSQLGGLPEAFF.